The 14 T cell receptor beta chains given below trace back to one sample, sequenced in a study of shared clonotypes between healthy human individuals. Here immunoSEQ multiplex PCR was the method, and the copy in TCRdb shows in-frame clones only, minus some. The sample has around 2.5 million clones, under 95% seen once. The sample comprised naive CD4+ T cells from PBMCs. Specified subset: CD45RA+ positively selected. Receptors were obtained from a man aged 18 to 30 in good health. Some clones in this sample may be carry-over from other donors' samples.

The CDR3 DNA is TGCGCCAGCAGCTTGGATGCGGGAGGTACCACAGATACGCAGTATTTT. This encodes CASSLDAGGTTDTQYF. This chain connects TRBV5-1 to TRBJ2-3; 8 nucleotides agree with TRBD2. Trimming cost V 0 bases and J 2 bases; bases outside gene matches: 5. CDR1 and CDR2 (germline): SGHRS, YFSETQ. The length of the CDR3 is 16 residues.

The chain joins TRBV28 to TRBJ2-7; a possible D gene is TRBD2 (5 bases). There are 15 residues in the CDR3. CDR1 is MDHEN, CDR2 SYDVKM, per germline. V lost 1 base, J lost 7 bases, and 17 bases lay in between. CDR3 coding DNA: TGTGCCAGCAGTTTATTTCCCCGGGGAACGGGAGAGCAGTACTTC. This encodes CASSLFPRGTGEQYF.

The chain joins TRBV5-6 to TRBJ2-7; 7 bases match TRBD2. Germline V gene lookup returns CDR1 SGHDT and CDR2 YYEEEE. Trimming took 1 base from V and 5 from J; bases not matched to a gene: 12. The CDR3 is 16 residues long. As DNA, the CDR3 is TGTGCCAGCAGCTTGAGCATGGGAGGGGTCCACAACGAGCAGTACTTC. Encoded protein: CASSLSMGGVHNEQYF.

CDR3 bases: TGTGCCTGGGGGACAGGGGAGCAGCCCCAGCATTTT. Its protein is CAWGTGEQPQHF. The gene calls are TRBV30 and TRBJ1-5; 10 bases align to TRBD1. CDR1 and CDR2 from the germline V gene are GTSNPN and SVGIG (reference sequence). With V trimmed by 5 bases and J by 7 bases, 2 bases remained unmatched. CDR3 length: 12 amino acids.

The CDR3 region is CASSLEGSGSTFSYEQYF. CDR3 sequence (DNA): TGTGCCAGCAGCTTAGAAGGTAGCGGGAGCACTTTCTCCTACGAGCAGTACTTC. This sequence joins TRBV13 and TRBJ2-7; 9 bases line up with TRBD2. The germline CDR1 and CDR2 sequences are PRHDT and FYEKMQ (reference sequence). There are 18 residues in the CDR3. The ends lost 1 base at V and 0 bases at J; junction bases unmatched: 10.

This clone appeared once. CDR3 loop: CASSYATGYGETQYF. CDR3 DNA sequence: TGTGCCAGCAGTTACGCAACAGGGTATGGAGAGACCCAGTACTTC. The chain links TRBV6-5 to TRBJ2-5, with TRBD1 as a possible D gene (6 bases). The V and J ends lost 2 bases and 4 bases respectively, with 14 bases between them. There are 15 residues in the CDR3. CDR1 is MNHEY, CDR2 SVGAGI, per germline.

The chain uses TRBV30 and TRBJ2-5, with D unclear. The germline V gene has CDR1 GTSNPN and CDR2 SVGIG (reference sequence). V was clipped by 0 bases and J by 0 bases, with 8 bases between them. This CDR3 comprises 14 residues. The CDR3: CAWSVYGYQETQYF. The CDR3 DNA is TGTGCCTGGAGTGTGTACGGATACCAAGAGACCCAGTACTTC.

This CDR3 reads CASSLGVAGGTDTQYF. The CDR3 nucleotides are TGTGCCAGCAGCTTAGGGGTAGCGGGAGGCACAGATACGCAGTATTTT. The chain is built from TRBV7-3 and TRBJ2-3; 9 bases match TRBD2. CDR1 and CDR2 (germline): SGHTA, FQGTGA. With 2 bases clipped from V and 1 base from J, the junction kept 4 bases outside the gene matches. This CDR3 region has 16 residues.

As to this clone: One end of the junction is discordant with germline, which a read error may explain. The J gene is TRBJ2-7, the V gene TRBV5-4; 7 nucleotides agree with TRBD2. The germline V gene encodes CDR1 SGHNT and CDR2 YYREEE (reference sequence). The CDR3 length is 15 residues. Here the CDR3 reads CASSLDPTSSHEQYF. The DNA of the CDR3 is TGTGCCAGCAGCTTGGACCCGACTAGCTCCCACGAGCAGTACTTC.

This clone came up once. The CDR3 reads CASSGHLTAEKLFF. CDR3 nucleotides: TGTGCCAGCAGCGGCCACCTAACGGCTGAAAAACTGTTTTTT. The rearrangement joins TRBV7-2 to TRBJ1-4; D is ambiguous. Per germline, CDR1 SGHTA and CDR2 FQGNSA. V was cut by 5 bases and J by 7 bases, with 14 bases left in between. The CDR3 length is 14 residues.

J is TRBJ2-7 and V is TRBV6-1, with 11 bases matching TRBD1. The germline V gene encodes CDR1 MNHNS and CDR2 SASEGT. The junction had 13 bases not matched to a gene; V was cut back by 6 bases and J by 9 bases. The CDR3 consists of 15 residues. The CDR3 DNA follows: TGTGCCAGCAGCGACGGACAGGGGGCCTTCCACGGGCAGTACTTC. This codes for CASSDGQGAFHGQYF.

The chain uses TRBV28 and TRBJ1-5; D gene unclear. V gave up 4 bases and J gave up 3 bases, with 13 bases separating them. Germline assignment: CDR1 MDHEN and CDR2 SYDVKM. The CDR3 has 15 residues. The CDR3 loop reads CASSSDTENNQPQHF. The CDR3 DNA reads as TGTGCCAGCAGTTCCGACACGGAAAACAATCAGCCCCAGCATTTT.

The chain carries TRBV5-4 and TRBJ2-2; 9 nucleotides agree with TRBD1. CDR1 is SGHNT, CDR2 YYREEE, per germline (reference sequence). Germline trimming cut 6 bases from V and 5 bases from J; bases unmatched to any gene: 11. The CDR3 is made up of 16 amino acids. CDR3 in DNA: TGTGCCAGCACCCCCCGGACAGGGGCAGGGACCGGGGAGCTGTTTTTT. Translated, it gives CASTPRTGAGTGELFF. Full variable domain (outside the CDR3, taken from reference TRBV5-4 and TRBJ2-2): ETGVTQSPTHLIKTRGQQVTLRCSSQSGHNTVSWYQQALGQGPQFIFQYYREEENGRGNFPPRFSGLQFPNYSSELNVNALELDDSALYLCASTPRTGAGTGELFFGEGSRLTVL.

This clone was found once. The chain links TRBV25-1 to TRBJ1-1; 9 bases match TRBD1. CDR3 size: 16 residues. Germline V gene lookup returns CDR1 MGHDK and CDR2 SYGVNS. Trimming cost V 4 bases and J 5 bases; bases outside gene matches: 11. CDR3 region: CASSGTPGTGRTEAFF. DNA for the CDR3: TGTGCCAGCAGTGGGACCCCCGGGACAGGGCGGACTGAAGCTTTCTTT. Supplemented by reference TRBV25-1 and TRBJ1-1, the full variable domain reads EADIYQTPRYLVIGTGKKITLECSQTMGHDKMYWYQQDPGMELHLIHYSYGVNSTEKGDLSSESTVSRIRTEHFPLTLESARPSHTSQYLCASSGTPGTGRTEAFFGQGTRLTVV.